This TCR beta chain was captured in a study of metastatic and nonmetastatic thyroid tumors (dated by TCRdb to between 2020 and 2021). At the level of the whole study: For patients with malignant and with benign thyroid disease, the researchers compared repertoires between peripheral blood samples and tumor or nodule tissue samples. Overall study outcomes, separate from this receptor: In both blood and tumor samples, TCR beta diversity was reported to be significantly higher in malignant tumors than in benign nodules.

The library was built by means of PCR. These reads were obtained on an Illumina HiSeq 4000. High-throughput sequencing was used to profile the CDR3 region of the TCR beta-chain in every patient. From the authors' description of their analysis: A classifier to discriminate distant-metastatic papillary thyroid cancer patients was built from CDR3 differences across clinicopathological groups. The Shannon index was used to assess repertoire diversity, and the Morisita-Horn index was used to assess tumor-blood repertoire similarity. The public reads were reprocessed in TCRdb via fastp at Q25 and MiXCR, keeping in-frame beta chains. Clone size and V and J calls follow TCRdb, not the original study. In all, the sample holds under 9,500 clones, and about 30% of those were seen once. The top ten constitute about 12% of the sample. The CDR3, cysteine through phenylalanine, is 15 amino acids long. Only the CDR3 DNA stays, 45 bases, in frame from base 1. For CDR1 and CDR2, the germline V gene lists SNHLY and FYNNEI.

As for this clone: Its binding antigen is unknown. One junction end disagrees with the germline gene, perhaps due to a read error.

Before undergoing thyroid surgery, none of the patients had been given any kind of treatment. Using T-cell receptor beta sequencing, the study looked back at clinical samples from patients collected from about 2011 to 2018. Material: adjacent normal tissue. The TCR comes from a female donor with papillary thyroid cancer or a benign thyroid nodule (not recorded which). Some clones in this sample may be carry-over from other donors' samples. In this chain, TRBV2 is recombined with TRBJ2-3; the D call could be TRBD1 or TRBD2, with each sharing 5 bases. CDR3 sequence: CASGTDGPVTDTQCF. Here is the DNA: TGTGCCAGCGGGACGGACGGCCCGGTCACAGATACGCAGTGTTTT.